These T cell receptor beta chains were read from a single sample in a study of blood T cell repertoires in COVID-19. Only in-frame clones appear in the TCRdb table, and some are missing; sequencing was by immunoSEQ multiplex PCR. The sample contains roughly 200,000 clones, 80% of which appear only once. The sample consisted of peripheral blood. These receptors were taken from a man aged 55-75 years with acute or convalescent COVID-19. CDR3s include the opening cysteine and the closing phenylalanine or tryptophan. The D gene is left open where the match is weak. Part of the rows lack a size; the others show once, few, many or a class for expanded clones.

>few|15|TRBV5-6|TRBJ2-2|TRBD2
CASSLAGGFYGELFF
TGTGCCAGCAGCTTGGCCGGGGGGTTTTACGGGGAGCTGTTTTTT
>-|12|TRBV2|TRBJ1-1|-
CASTRGGREAFF
TGTGCCAGCACCCGGGGGGGCCGAGAAGCTTTCTTT
>-|15|TRBV5-6|TRBJ1-5|-
CASSLASTGGQPQHF
TGTGCCAGCAGCTTGGCCTCAACCGGCGGGCAGCCCCAGCATTTT
>-|16|TRBV7-2|TRBJ2-5|TRBD1
CASSLVRTGLGETQYF
TGTGCCAGCAGCTTAGTGAGGACAGGGTTGGGAGAGACCCAGTACTTC
>-|16|TRBV5-4|TRBJ1-6|-
CASSLGSGFVNSPLHF
TGTGCCAGCAGCTTGGGTTCGGGATTCGTTAATTCACCCCTCCACTTT
>few|16|TRBV2|TRBJ2-1|TRBD2
CASSGVGTSGYNEQFF
TGTGCCAGCAGTGGTGTGGGGACTAGCGGTTACAATGAGCAGTTCTTC
>-|16|TRBV7-3|TRBJ2-1|TRBD2
CASSWTSASSYNEQFF
TGTGCCAGCAGCTGGACTAGCGCCAGCTCCTACAATGAGCAGTTCTTC
>-|14|TRBV5-4|TRBJ2-2|-
CASRVDPGTGELFF
TGTGCCAGCAGGGTCGACCCAGGGACCGGGGAGCTGTTTTTT
>-|12|TRBV6-1|TRBJ1-2|-
CASSEQGYGYTF
TGTGCCAGCAGTGAACAGGGGTACGGCTACACCTTC
>once|13|TRBV2|TRBJ1-1|-
CASRVDSNTEAFF
TGTGCCAGCAGGGTTGACAGTAACACTGAAGCTTTCTTT
>-|11|TRBV6-1|TRBJ2-7|-
CASSERYEQYF
TGTGCCAGCAGTGAGCGTTACGAGCAGTACTTC
>-|14|TRBV11-2|TRBJ2-7|TRBD1
CASRPVRGLYEQYF
TGTGCCAGCCGTCCGGTCAGGGGGCTATACGAGCAGTACTTC
>-|14|TRBV6-5|TRBJ2-3|TRBD1
CASRLRGFADTQYF
TGTGCCAGCAGACTCAGGGGGTTTGCAGATACGCAGTATTTT
>-|16|TRBV5-6|TRBJ2-7|-
CASSSRMGGIYGEQYF
TGTGCCAGCAGCTCTCGTATGGGGGGAATTTATGGCGAGCAGTACTTC
>-|15|TRBV9|TRBJ2-7|TRBD2
CASSPSGSRNYEQYF
TGTGCCAGCAGCCCTAGCGGGAGTCGTAACTACGAGCAGTACTTC
>-|14|TRBV18|TRBJ2-5|TRBD2
CASSPLAGVETQYF
TGTGCCAGCTCACCACTAGCGGGGGTAGAGACCCAGTACTTC
>-|16|TRBV30|TRBJ2-6|TRBD2
CASSSGRAAGANVLTF
TGTGCCTCATCTAGCGGGAGGGCCGCGGGGGCCAACGTCCTGACTTTC
>-|17|TRBV10-3|TRBJ2-1|TRBD2
CAISDPFGGGAVGEQFF
TGTGCCATCAGTGACCCCTTTGGCGGGGGGGCGGTAGGAGAGCAGTTCTTC
>-|16|TRBV5-4|TRBJ2-6|-
CASSSGGSTVANVLTF
TGTGCCAGCAGCTCAGGTGGCAGTACGGTGGCCAACGTCCTGACTTTC
>few|17|TRBV28|TRBJ1-2|TRBD1
CASSPPLGTGANYGYTF
TGTGCCAGCAGCCCACCACTTGGGACAGGGGCTAACTATGGCTACACCTTC
>-|14|TRBV3-1/TRBV3-2|TRBJ1-3|TRBD1
CASRGQGSGNTIYF
TGTGCCAGCAGAGGACAGGGCTCTGGAAACACCATATATTTT
>-|15|TRBV5-1|TRBJ2-1|-
CASSLAPSEGVLWVF
TGCGCCAGCAGCTTGGCGCCCTCAGAAGGGGTGCTCTGGGTCTTC
>-|14|TRBV9|TRBJ1-3|-
CASSVETAGNTIYF
TGTGCCAGCAGCGTAGAGACAGCTGGAAACACCATATATTTT
>-|15|TRBV6-5|TRBJ2-7|TRBD2
CASSYHRGGTGEQYF
TGTGCCAGCAGTTACCACCGGGGGGGGACGGGCGAGCAGTACTTC
>-|15|TRBV9|TRBJ2-7|-
CASSVGVDTAYEQYF
TGTGCCAGCAGCGTAGGGGTCGACACCGCCTACGAGCAGTACTTC
>once|17|TRBV18|TRBJ2-3|TRBD1
CASSPMLGTGIPDTQYF
TGTGCCAGCTCACCAATGCTGGGGACAGGGATCCCAGATACGCAGTATTTT
>-|15|TRBV27|TRBJ1-2|TRBD1
CASSPRTGLNYGYTF
TGTGCCAGCAGTCCCCGGACAGGTTTGAACTATGGCTACACCTTC
>-|14|TRBV30|TRBJ1-5|-
CAWTRQYSNQPQHF
TGTGCCTGGACCAGGCAGTATAGCAATCAGCCCCAGCATTTT
>-|14|TRBV5-6|TRBJ2-1|-
CASSSGLVYNEQFF
TGTGCCAGCAGCTCGGGACTCGTCTACAATGAGCAGTTCTTC
>-|13|TRBV12-3/TRBV12-4|TRBJ2-5|-
CASSWGGQETQYF
TGTGCCAGCAGTTGGGGCGGCCAAGAGACCCAGTACTTC
>-|15|TRBV6-5|TRBJ2-7|TRBD2
CASRLSGRANYEQYF
TGTGCCAGCAGACTTAGCGGGAGAGCGAACTACGAGCAGTACTTC
>-|14|TRBV21-1|TRBJ1-6|-
CASTGATGNSPLHF
TGTGCCAGCACCGGGGCGACAGGGAATTCACCCCTCCACTTT
>-|11|TRBV12-3/TRBV12-4|TRBJ1-2|-
CASSRTGTSTF
TGTGCCAGCAGCCGCACAGGGACCAGCACCTTC
>-|11|TRBV7-9|TRBJ2-1|TRBD2
CASSLDGREFF
TGTGCCAGCAGCTTGGACGGGAGGGAGTTCTTC
>-|14|TRBV30|TRBJ1-5|TRBD1
CAWSADRGHQPQHF
TGTGCCTGGAGTGCTGACAGGGGGCATCAGCCCCAGCATTTT
>-|17|TRBV7-6|TRBJ2-7|TRBD1
CASSLVGRTGAPYEQYF
TGTGCCAGCAGCTTAGTCGGCCGGACAGGGGCCCCCTACGAGCAGTACTTC
>once|16|TRBV7-3|TRBJ2-3|TRBD2
CASSPVAGSNTDTQYF
TGTGCCAGCAGCCCCGTAGCGGGGTCAAACACAGATACGCAGTATTTT
>once|14|TRBV28|TRBJ1-2|TRBD1
CASSQGGTDYGYTF
TGTGCCAGCAGCCAAGGGGGGACAGACTATGGCTACACCTTC
>-|16|TRBV5-1|TRBJ1-1|-
CASSLMTGPSNTEAFF
TGCGCCAGCAGCTTGATGACAGGACCCTCCAACACTGAAGCTTTCTTT
>-|14|TRBV2|TRBJ1-5|TRBD1
CASSLGTGTQPQHF
TGTGCCAGCAGCCTAGGGACAGGGACTCAGCCCCAGCATTTT
>-|16|TRBV11-2|TRBJ2-2|TRBD2
CASSHKRGSNTGELFF
TGTGCCAGCAGCCATAAGCGGGGTTCGAACACCGGGGAGCTGTTTTTT
>-|14|TRBV6-1|TRBJ1-5|-
CASRGDSRNQPQHF
TGTGCCAGCAGAGGAGACAGCCGCAATCAGCCCCAGCATTTT
>-|18|TRBV6-2/TRBV6-3|TRBJ2-1|TRBD2
CASSYSGLAGSSYNEQFF
TGTGCCAGCAGTTACAGTGGCTTAGCGGGGAGCTCCTACAATGAGCAGTTCTTC
>-|14|TRBV2|TRBJ1-1|-
CASRALQSVTEAFF
TGTGCCAGCAGGGCTTTACAGAGTGTTACTGAAGCTTTCTTT
>-|13|TRBV6-5|TRBJ1-5|TRBD1
CASTQGQGLPQHF
TGTGCCAGCACCCAGGGACAGGGGTTGCCCCAGCATTTT
>-|15|TRBV5-1|TRBJ2-1|TRBD1
CASSWDRGLNNEQFF
TGCGCCAGCAGCTGGGACAGGGGACTCAACAATGAGCAGTTCTTC
>-|16|TRBV4-3|TRBJ2-1|-
CASSPLGRTSYNEQFF
TGCGCCAGCAGCCCCCTGGGCCGCACCAGCTACAATGAGCAGTTCTTC
>-|20|TRBV9|TRBJ1-6|TRBD1
CASSVEKDRAANSYNSPLHF
TGTGCCAGCAGCGTAGAAAAGGACAGGGCAGCCAACTCCTATAATTCACCCCTCCACTTT
>-|17|TRBV10-3|TRBJ2-7|TRBD2
CAISESTLAGSSYEQYF
TGTGCCATCAGTGAGTCGACTCTAGCGGGGAGCTCCTACGAGCAGTACTTC
>-|11|TRBV23-1|TRBJ1-2|-
CASGTGCGYTF
TGCGCCAGCGGCACAGGGTGCGGCTACACCTTC
>-|13|TRBV29-1|TRBJ1-4|-
CSVVPQGDEKLFF
TGCAGCGTTGTACCACAGGGAGATGAAAAACTGTTTTTT
>-|17|TRBV28|TRBJ1-1|TRBD1
CASSQPGSGGLNTEAFF
TGTGCCAGCAGCCAACCTGGGTCAGGGGGCCTGAACACTGAAGCTTTCTTT
>-|14|TRBV9|TRBJ1-5|TRBD1
CASSVESGGQPQHF
TGTGCCAGCAGCGTAGAATCAGGGGGTCAGCCCCAGCATTTT